The 16 T cell receptor beta chains below were found in one sample sequenced in a study of OX40 agonist ivuxolimab in advanced cancers. Repertoires were generated with immunoSEQ multiplex PCR, while TCRdb's copy carries only in-frame clones and drops some. Of over 50,000 clones in the sample, around nine tenths were seen once. The specimen was CD4+ or CD8+ T cells sorted from blood, collected in a trial of the OX40 agonist ivuxolimab. The receptors come from an adult with an advanced solid tumor such as melanoma, head and neck, liver or kidney cancer.

V is TRBV7-9 and J is TRBJ2-1; a weak D match, TRBD2 (6 bases). The length of the CDR3 is 17 residues. V lost 0 bases, J lost 5 bases, and 17 bases lay in between. From germline, CDR1 is SEHNR and CDR2 FQNEAQ (reference sequence). The CDR3 reads CASSLAGGIQMHNEQFF. The DNA of the CDR3 is TGTGCCAGCAGCTTAGCGGGCGGGATCCAAATGCACAATGAGCAGTTCTTC. Drawing the rest from reference TRBV7-9 and TRBJ2-1, the complete variable domain is DTGVSQNPRHKITKRGQNVTFRCDPISEHNRLYWYRQTLGQGPEFLTYFQNEAQLEKSRLLSDRFSAERPKGSFSTLEIQRTEQGDSAMYLCASSLAGGIQMHNEQFFGPGTRLTVL.

This rearrangement joins TRBV18 to TRBJ2-5; D gene uncertain. The germline V gene has CDR1 KGHSH and CDR2 LQKENI. V lost 0 bases and J lost 2, with 7 bases in between. CDR3 length: 14 residues. In DNA, the CDR3 is TGTGCCAGCTCACCACCGTCGACACAAGAGACCCAGTACTTC. Amino acids: CASSPPSTQETQYF.

The genes are TRBV27 and TRBJ1-2, with a tentative D call TRBD1 (6 bases). Per the germline V gene, CDR1 is MNHEY and CDR2 is SMNVEV (reference sequence). The CDR3 loop spans 13 amino acids. The ends were cut back, 5 bases at V and 5 bases at J, with 12 bases in the middle. The CDR3 loop is CASSRTAAYGYTF. CDR3 sequence (DNA): TGTGCCAGCAGTCGGACAGCGGCATATGGCTACACCTTC.

The rearrangement joins TRBV11-2 to TRBJ1-1, with D possibly being TRBD1 (5 bases). Trimming took off 4 bases at V and 5 bases at J, with 20 bases between the two ends. Germline V CDR1 and CDR2: SGHAT, FQNNGV. This CDR3 contains 16 residues. The CDR3 sequence is CASSSYRMGGRTEAFF. CDR3 nucleotides: TGTGCCAGCAGCTCTTATAGGATGGGGGGGAGGACTGAAGCTTTCTTT. The full variable domain, its missing parts supplied by reference TRBV11-2 and TRBJ1-1, is EAGVAQSPRYKIIEKRQSVAFWCNPISGHATLYWYQQILGQGPKLLIQFQNNGVVDDSQLPKDRFSAERLKGVDSTLKIQPAKLEDSAVYLCASSSYRMGGRTEAFFGQGTRLTVV.

The rearrangement links TRBV20-1 to TRBJ2-7; no clear D. V was pared by 5 bases and J by 3 bases, with 8 bases between. The CDR3 sequence is 11 residues long. Germline-derived CDR1 and CDR2 are DFQATT and SNEGSKA (reference sequence). The CDR3 protein is CSAPLSYEQYF. The CDR3 nucleotides read TGCAGTGCTCCCCTCAGCTACGAGCAGTACTTC.

The V and J genes are TRBV29-1 and TRBJ1-2, with D unresolved. V gave up 6 bases and J gave up 2 bases, with 7 bases separating them. The germline gives CDR1 SQVTM, CDR2 ANQGSEA. The length of the CDR3 is 11 residues. CDR3 sequence: CSVFENYGYTF. For the CDR3, the DNA is TGCAGCGTGTTCGAGAACTATGGCTACACCTTC. Combining the CDR3 with reference TRBV29-1 and TRBJ1-2 gives the whole variable domain SAVISQKPSRDICQRGTSLTIQCQVDSQVTMMFWYRQQPGQSLTLIATANQGSEATYESGFVIDKFPISRPNLTFSTLTVSNMSPEDSSIYLCSVFENYGYTFGSGTRLTVV.

The chain joins TRBV5-1 to TRBJ2-1; TRBD2 is a possible D gene (6 bases). Germline V gene data show CDR1 as SGHRS and CDR2 as YFSETQ. Between the trimmed V and J ends, which lost 5 bases and 10 bases, there was a span of 10 bases. The CDR3 is made up of 11 amino acids. CDR3 protein: CASSREVEQFF. In DNA form, the CDR3 reads TGCGCCAGCAGTAGGGAGGTCGAGCAGTTCTTC.

The rearrangement uses TRBV28 and TRBJ2-7; TRBD1 matches 7 bases. Germline values: CDR1 MDHEN, CDR2 SYDVKM. The CDR3 runs to 14 residues. V dropped 5 bases and J dropped 4; count of bases not matched to a gene: 8. CDR3 coding DNA: TGTGCCAGCAGTAACTCCGGGACAGAGTACGAGCAGTACTTC. Translation: CASSNSGTEYEQYF.

The V and J genes are TRBV7-9 and TRBJ2-7, with 7 bases fitting TRBD2. The CDR3 extends over 15 amino acids. Losses at the gene ends were 5 bases for V and 4 bases for J; bases not matched to a gene: 11. The germline gives CDR1 SEHNR, CDR2 FQNEAQ (reference sequence). The CDR3 DNA is TGTGCCAGCAGCCCCCAGGGTAGCGGGTTTTACGAGCAGTACTTC. It codes for CASSPQGSGFYEQYF. Full variable domain (outside the CDR3, taken from reference TRBV7-9 and TRBJ2-7): DTGVSQNPRHKITKRGQNVTFRCDPISEHNRLYWYRQTLGQGPEFLTYFQNEAQLEKSRLLSDRFSAERPKGSFSTLEIQRTEQGDSAMYLCASSPQGSGFYEQYFGPGTRLTVT.

This clone showed up just once. This chain links TRBV6-6 with TRBJ2-2; D remains ambiguous. V dropped 6 bases and J dropped 2 bases, with 10 bases sitting between them. The CDR3 has 14 amino acids. The germline V gene has CDR1 MNHNY and CDR2 SVGAGI (reference sequence). CDR3 coding DNA: TGTGCCAGCAGGGGCTCCGCCAACACCGGGGAGCTGTTTTTT. Translating it yields CASRGSANTGELFF.

This chain links TRBV25-1 with TRBJ2-7; TRBD2 is a possible D gene (6 bases). Deletions cut 11 bases from V and 0 bases from J, with 14 bases between. Germline CDR1 MGHDK, CDR2 SYGVNS. This CDR3 region has 13 residues. The CDR3 DNA follows: TGTGCCGCGGAGGGGTCCAGCTCCTACGAGCAGTACTTC. Translated: CAAEGSSSYEQYF.

This clone has just a few counts. The CDR3 loop is CASSQGRTSEARSYEQYF. DNA for the CDR3: TGCGCCAGCAGCCAAGGTCGCACTAGCGAAGCAAGGTCCTACGAGCAGTACTTC. The rearrangement links TRBV4-3 to TRBJ2-7; 7 bases line up with TRBD2. The CDR3 contains 18 residues. Germline lookup yields CDR1 LGHNA and CDR2 YSLEER. J lost 1 base, V lost 1 base, and 13 bases had no gene match.

The chain uses TRBV7-9 and TRBJ2-7; D gene unclear. V gave up 4 bases and J gave up 4 bases, with 8 bases separating them. The length of the CDR3 is 12 residues. The germline CDR1 and CDR2 sequences are SEHNR and FQNEAQ (reference sequence). CDR3 residues: CASSSLRYEQYF. The CDR3 bases are TGTGCCAGCAGCTCCCTCAGGTACGAGCAGTACTTC.

The gene calls are TRBV6-1 and TRBJ2-7; 9 nucleotides match TRBD1. Germline CDR1 MNHNS, CDR2 SASEGT. The V segment lost 0 bases and the J segment 7 bases; nucleotides outside the gene matches: 10. The CDR3 consists of 16 residues. CDR3 nucleotide sequence: TGTGCCAGCAGTGAAGCAGGACAGGGGAGTTTGAGGGAGCAGTACTTC. Translated: CASSEAGQGSLREQYF.

The chain recombines TRBV7-9 with TRBJ2-5; D ambiguous. Trimming stripped 4 bases from V and 5 bases from J, with 8 bases between. Germline-derived CDR1 and CDR2 are SEHNR and FQNEAQ (reference sequence). The CDR3 loop spans 12 amino acids. Here the CDR3 DNA reads TGTGCCAGCAGCTCACTGTCGGAGACCCAGTACTTC. Amino acid sequence: CASSSLSETQYF.

The V and J genes are TRBV4-3 and TRBJ2-5; TRBD2 matches at 7 bases. Germline-derived CDR1 and CDR2 are LGHNA and YSLEER. This CDR3 comprises 16 residues. Germline trimming cut 0 bases from V and 0 bases from J; bases unmatched to any gene: 4. The CDR3 DNA reads TGCGCCAGCAGCCAAGATAGACTAGCAAACCAAGAGACCCAGTACTTC. Its protein product is CASSQDRLANQETQYF.